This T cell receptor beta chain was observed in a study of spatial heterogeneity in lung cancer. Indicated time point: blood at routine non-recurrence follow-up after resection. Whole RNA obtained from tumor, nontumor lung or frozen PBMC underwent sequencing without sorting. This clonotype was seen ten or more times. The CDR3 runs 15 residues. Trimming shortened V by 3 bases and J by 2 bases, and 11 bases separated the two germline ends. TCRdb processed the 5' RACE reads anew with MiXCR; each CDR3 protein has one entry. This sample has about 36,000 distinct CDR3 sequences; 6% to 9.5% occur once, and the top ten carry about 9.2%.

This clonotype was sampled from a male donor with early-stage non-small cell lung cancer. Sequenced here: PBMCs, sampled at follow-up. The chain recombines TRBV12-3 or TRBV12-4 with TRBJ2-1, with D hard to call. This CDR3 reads CASSLAQKPYNEQFF. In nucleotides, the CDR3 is TGTGCCAGCAGTTTGGCACAGAAGCCCTACAATGAGCAGTTCTTC.